This T cell receptor (beta chain) appears in the sequencing data of a study of T cell responses to AZD1222 COVID-19 vaccine. Trimming at V came to 4 bases and at J to 3 bases, leaving 21 bases not matched to a gene. Per the germline V gene, CDR1 is SGHVS and CDR2 is FQNEAQ. This CDR3 is built from 20 residues. A word on this clone: Its specificity is unknown.

Study-level points and caveats: Donors were chiefly white British, with a greater number of females, and clonal diversity was perhaps underestimated. Across spike, vaccine-associated CD4 TCRs were found, dominant at 160-218 and 743-854. Of the AZD1222 recipients, only five or six were seropositive at baseline.

The method was immunoSEQ multiplex PCR; TCRdb's version includes in-frame clones alone and lacks a portion of them. The top ten hold approximately 22% of the sample, which has over 90,000 clones, 88% seen once. The V and J genes are TRBV7-8 and TRBJ2-5; 9 nucleotides agree with TRBD1. The sequence derives from an adult in good health. The sequencing used peripheral blood, collected on day 0 of AZD1222 vaccination. The CDR3 spells CASSYRLIPGQGREKETQYF. In DNA form, the CDR3 reads TGTGCCAGCAGCTACCGGCTGATACCGGGACAGGGAAGAGAAAAAGAGACCCAGTACTTC.